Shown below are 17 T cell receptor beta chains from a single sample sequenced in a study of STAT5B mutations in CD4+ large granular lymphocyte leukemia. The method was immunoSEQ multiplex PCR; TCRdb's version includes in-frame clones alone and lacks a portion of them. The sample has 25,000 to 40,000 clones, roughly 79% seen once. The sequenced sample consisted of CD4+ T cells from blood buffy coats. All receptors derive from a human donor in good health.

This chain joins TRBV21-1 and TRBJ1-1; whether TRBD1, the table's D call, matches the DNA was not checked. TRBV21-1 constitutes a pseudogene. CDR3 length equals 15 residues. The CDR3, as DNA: TGTGCCAGCAGCAAAGCGTACAGGGGGCCCACTGAAGCTTTCTTT. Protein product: CASSKAYRGPTEAFF.

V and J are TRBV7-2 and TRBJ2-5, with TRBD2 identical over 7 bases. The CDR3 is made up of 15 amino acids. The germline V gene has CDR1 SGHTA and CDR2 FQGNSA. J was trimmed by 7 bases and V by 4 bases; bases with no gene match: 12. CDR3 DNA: TGTGCCAGCAGCTCTAGCGGCGAAAGCTCAGGGACCCAGTACTTC. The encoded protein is CASSSSGESSGTQYF.

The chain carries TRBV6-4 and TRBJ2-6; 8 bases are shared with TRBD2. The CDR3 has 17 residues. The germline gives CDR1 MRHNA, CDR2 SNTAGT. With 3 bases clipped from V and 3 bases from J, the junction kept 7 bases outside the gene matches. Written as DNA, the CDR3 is TGTGCCAGCAGTGATGGGACTAGAGGTGTTGGGGCCAACGTCCTGACTTTC. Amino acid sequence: CASSDGTRGVGANVLTF.

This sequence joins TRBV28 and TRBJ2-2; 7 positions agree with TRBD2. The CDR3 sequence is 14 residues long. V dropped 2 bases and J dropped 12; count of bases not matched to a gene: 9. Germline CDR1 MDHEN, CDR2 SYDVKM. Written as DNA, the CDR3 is TGTGCCAGCAGTTTAACTGGACTGGGACTAAAGCTGTTTTTT. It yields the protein CASSLTGLGLKLFF.

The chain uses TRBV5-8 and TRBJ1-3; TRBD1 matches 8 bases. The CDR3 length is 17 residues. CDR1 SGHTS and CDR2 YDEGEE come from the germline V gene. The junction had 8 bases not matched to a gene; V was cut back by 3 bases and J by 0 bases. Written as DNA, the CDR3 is TGTGCCAGCAGCTCCCGACAGGGGATTAGCTCTGGAAACACCATATATTTT. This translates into CASSSRQGISSGNTIYF.

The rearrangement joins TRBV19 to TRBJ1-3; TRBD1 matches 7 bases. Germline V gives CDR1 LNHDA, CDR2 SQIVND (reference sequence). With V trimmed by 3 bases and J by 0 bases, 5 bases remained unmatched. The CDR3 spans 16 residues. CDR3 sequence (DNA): TGTGCCAGTAGTATCGGTGGGACAGTCTCTGGAAACACCATATATTTT. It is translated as CASSIGGTVSGNTIYF.

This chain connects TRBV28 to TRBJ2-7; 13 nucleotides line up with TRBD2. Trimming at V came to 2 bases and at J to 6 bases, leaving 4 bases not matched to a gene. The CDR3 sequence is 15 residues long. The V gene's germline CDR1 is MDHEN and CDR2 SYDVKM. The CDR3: CASSLEGLAGFEQYF. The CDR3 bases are TGTGCCAGCAGTTTAGAGGGACTAGCGGGATTCGAGCAGTACTTC.

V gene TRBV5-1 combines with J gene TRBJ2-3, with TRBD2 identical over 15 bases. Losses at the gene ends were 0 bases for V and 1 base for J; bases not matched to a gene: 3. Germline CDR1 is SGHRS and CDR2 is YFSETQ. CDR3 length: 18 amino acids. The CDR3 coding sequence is TGCGCCAGCAGCTTGGAGGGACTAGCGGGAGGAGGCACAGATACGCAGTATTTT. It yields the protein CASSLEGLAGGGTDTQYF.

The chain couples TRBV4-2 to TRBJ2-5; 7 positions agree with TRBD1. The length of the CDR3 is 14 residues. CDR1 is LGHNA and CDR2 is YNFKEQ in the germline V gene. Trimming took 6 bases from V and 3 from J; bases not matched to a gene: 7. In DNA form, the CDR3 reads TGTGCCAGCAGTACAGGGGCCGGGGAAGAGACCCAGTACTTC. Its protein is CASSTGAGEETQYF.

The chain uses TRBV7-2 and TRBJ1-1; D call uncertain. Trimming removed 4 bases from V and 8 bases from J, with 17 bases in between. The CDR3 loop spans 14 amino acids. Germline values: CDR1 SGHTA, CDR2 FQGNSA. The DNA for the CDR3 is TGTGCCAGCAGCTCAGGTAGGACTTCTGTAGAAGCTTTCTTT. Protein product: CASSSGRTSVEAFF.

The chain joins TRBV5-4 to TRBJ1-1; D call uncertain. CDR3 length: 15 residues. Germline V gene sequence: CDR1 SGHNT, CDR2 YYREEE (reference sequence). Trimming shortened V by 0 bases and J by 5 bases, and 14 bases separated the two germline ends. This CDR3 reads CASSLEAGRETEAFF. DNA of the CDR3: TGTGCCAGCAGCTTGGAGGCAGGCCGAGAGACTGAAGCTTTCTTT.

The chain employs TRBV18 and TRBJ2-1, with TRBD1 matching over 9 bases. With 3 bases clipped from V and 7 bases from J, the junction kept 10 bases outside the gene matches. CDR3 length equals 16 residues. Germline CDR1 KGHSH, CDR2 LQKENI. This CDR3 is CASSPPPGQGGNEQFF. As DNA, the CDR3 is TGTGCCAGCTCACCCCCGCCGGGACAGGGTGGTAATGAGCAGTTCTTC.

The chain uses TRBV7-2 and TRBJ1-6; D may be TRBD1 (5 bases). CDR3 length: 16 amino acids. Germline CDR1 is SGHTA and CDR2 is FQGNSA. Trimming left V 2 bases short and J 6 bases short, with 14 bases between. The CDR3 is CASSLTGGTGNSPLHF. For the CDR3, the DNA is TGTGCCAGCAGCTTAACGGGGGGGACGGGTAATTCACCCCTCCACTTT.

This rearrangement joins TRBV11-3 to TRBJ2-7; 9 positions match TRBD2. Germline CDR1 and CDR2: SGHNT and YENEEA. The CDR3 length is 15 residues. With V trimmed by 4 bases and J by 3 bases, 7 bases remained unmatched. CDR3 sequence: CASSSYSGSGYEQYF. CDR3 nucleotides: TGTGCCAGCAGCTCATATAGCGGGAGCGGCTACGAGCAGTACTTC.

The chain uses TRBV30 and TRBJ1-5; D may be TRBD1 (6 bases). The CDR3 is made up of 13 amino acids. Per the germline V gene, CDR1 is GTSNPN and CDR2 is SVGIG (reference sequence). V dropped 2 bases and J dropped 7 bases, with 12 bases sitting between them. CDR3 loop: CAWSTGIGQPQHF. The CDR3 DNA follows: TGTGCCTGGAGTACAGGGATAGGGCAGCCCCAGCATTTT.

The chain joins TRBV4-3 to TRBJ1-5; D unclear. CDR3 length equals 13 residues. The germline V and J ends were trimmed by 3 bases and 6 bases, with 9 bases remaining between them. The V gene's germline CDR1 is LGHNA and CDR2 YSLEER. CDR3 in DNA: TGCGCCAGCAGCCAGGATAGGGTTCAGCCCCAGCATTTT. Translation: CASSQDRVQPQHF.

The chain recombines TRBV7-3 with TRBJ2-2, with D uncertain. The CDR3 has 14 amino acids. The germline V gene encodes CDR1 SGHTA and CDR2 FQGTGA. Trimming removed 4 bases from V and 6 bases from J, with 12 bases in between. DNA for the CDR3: TGTGCCAGCAGCTCGCCAGACACCCCCGGGGAGCTGTTTTTT. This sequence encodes CASSSPDTPGELFF.